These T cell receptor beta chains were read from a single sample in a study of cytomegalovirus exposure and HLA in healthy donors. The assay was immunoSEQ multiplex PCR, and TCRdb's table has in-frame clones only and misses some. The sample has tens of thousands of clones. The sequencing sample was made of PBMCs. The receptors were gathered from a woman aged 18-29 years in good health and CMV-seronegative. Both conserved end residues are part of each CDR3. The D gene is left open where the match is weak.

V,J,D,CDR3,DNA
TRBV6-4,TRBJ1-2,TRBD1,CASRHTGTGNKLLGYYGYTF,TGTGCCAGCAGACATACCGGGACAGGGAATAAGTTACTCGGGTACTATGGCTACACCTTC
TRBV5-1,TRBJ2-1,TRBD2,CASSLDIGAGESYNEQFF,TGCGCCAGCAGCTTGGACATCGGTGCGGGAGAGTCCTACAATGAGCAGTTCTTC
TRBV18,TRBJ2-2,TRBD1,CASSPQQGTGELFF,TGTGCCAGCTCACCACAACAGGGGACCGGGGAGCTGTTTTTT
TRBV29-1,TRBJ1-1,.,CSVAGPNTEAFF,TGCAGCGTTGCTGGCCCGAACACTGAAGCTTTCTTT
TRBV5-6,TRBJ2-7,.,CASSLKGHVIEQYF,TGTGCCAGCAGCTTGAAGGGACACGTAATTGAGCAGTACTTC
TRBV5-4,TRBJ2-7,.,CASSLAREAYEQYF,TGTGCCAGCAGCTTGGCGAGGGAGGCCTACGAGCAGTACTTC
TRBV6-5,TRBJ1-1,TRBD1,CASSFYGTASEAFF,TGTGCCAGCAGTTTTTACGGGACAGCGTCTGAAGCTTTCTTT
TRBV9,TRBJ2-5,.,CASSVGTVQETQYF,TGTGCCAGCAGCGTAGGGACAGTGCAAGAGACCCAGTACTTC
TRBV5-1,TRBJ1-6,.,CASSLDPSGNSPLHF,TGCGCCAGCAGCTTGGACCCCAGCGGTAATTCACCCCTCCACTTT
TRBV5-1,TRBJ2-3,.,CASSLVVPDTQYF,TGCGCCAGCAGCTTGGTCGTCCCAGATACGCAGTATTTT
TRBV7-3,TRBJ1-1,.,CASSLIQNTEAFF,TGTGCCAGCAGCTTAATACAGAACACTGAAGCTTTCTTT
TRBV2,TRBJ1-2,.,CASSERYGYTF,TGTGCCAGCAGTGAACGGTATGGCTACACCTTC
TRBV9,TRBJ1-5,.,CASSVEASNQPQHF,TGTGCCAGCAGCGTAGAAGCTAGCAATCAGCCCCAGCATTTT
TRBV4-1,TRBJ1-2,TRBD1,CASSQGGQGGYGYTF,TGCGCCAGCAGCCAAGGAGGACAGGGAGGATATGGCTACACCTTC
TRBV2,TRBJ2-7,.,CAGGASYEQYF,TGTGCCGGGGGGGCCTCCTACGAGCAGTACTTC
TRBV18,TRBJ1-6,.,CASSPLSGNSPLHF,TGTGCCAGCTCACCATTATCAGGCAATTCACCCCTCCACTTT
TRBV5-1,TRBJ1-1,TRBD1,CASSLVGTGGRPFF,TGCGCCAGCAGCTTGGTTGGGACAGGGGGCAGGCCTTTCTTT
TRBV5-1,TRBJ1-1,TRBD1,CASSLGAGGNTEAFF,TGCGCCAGCAGCTTGGGGGCAGGGGGGAACACTGAAGCTTTCTTT
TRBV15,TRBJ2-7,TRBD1,CATSRERQGDYEQYF,TGTGCCACCAGCAGAGAAAGACAGGGGGACTACGAGCAGTACTTC
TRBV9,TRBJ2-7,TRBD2,CASSAGTSGAYEQYF,TGTGCCAGCAGCGCAGGGACTAGTGGGGCCTACGAGCAGTACTTC
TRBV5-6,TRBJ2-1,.,CASSLARRYYNEQFF,TGTGCCAGCAGCTTGGCTAGGAGGTACTACAATGAGCAGTTCTTC
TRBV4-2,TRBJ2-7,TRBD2,CASSQDLAGSYEQYF,TGTGCCAGCAGCCAAGATCTAGCGGGCTCCTACGAGCAGTACTTC
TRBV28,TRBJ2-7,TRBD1,CASRTGTGSEQYF,TGTGCCAGCAGAACCGGGACAGGGTCCGAGCAGTACTTC
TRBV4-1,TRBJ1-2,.,CASSQDYPGKALHGYTF,TGCGCCAGCAGCCAAGATTATCCAGGGAAGGCGCTTCATGGCTACACCTTC
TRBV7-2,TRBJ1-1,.,CASSLQGLNTEAFF,TGTGCCAGCAGCTTACAGGGCCTGAACACTGAAGCTTTCTTT
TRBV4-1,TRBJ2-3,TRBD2,CASSHNPRTRSNTQYF,TGCGCCAGCAGCCACAACCCGAGGACTAGGAGCAATACGCAGTATTTT
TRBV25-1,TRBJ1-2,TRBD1,CASSDTGGGGYTF,TGTGCCAGCAGTGATACAGGGGGTGGTGGCTACACCTTC
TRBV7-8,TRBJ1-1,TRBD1,CASSLGRGPNTEAFF,TGTGCCAGCAGCTTAGGTAGGGGGCCCAACACTGAAGCTTTCTTT
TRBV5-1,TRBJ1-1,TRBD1,CASSGGMNTEAFF,TGCGCCAGTTCAGGGGGCATGAACACTGAAGCTTTCTTT
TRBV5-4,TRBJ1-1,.,CASSGGKNTEAFF,TGTGCCAGCAGCGGCGGGAAGAACACTGAAGCTTTCTTT
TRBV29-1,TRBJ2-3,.,CGESGPRDTQYF,TGCGGTGAGTCAGGGCCGCGAGATACGCAGTATTTT
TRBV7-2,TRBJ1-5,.,CASSSQTNQPQHF,TGTGCCAGCAGCTCACAGACCAATCAGCCCCAGCATTTT
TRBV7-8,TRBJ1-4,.,CASSLEWAGLTNEKLFF,TGTGCCAGCAGCTTAGAATGGGCAGGACTAACTAATGAAAAACTGTTTTTT
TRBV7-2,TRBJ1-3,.,CASSSRTSSGNTIYF,TGTGCCAGCAGCTCCCGGACAAGCTCTGGAAACACCATATATTTT
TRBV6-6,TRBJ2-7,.,CASRGTPYEQYF,TGTGCCAGCAGGGGGACTCCTTACGAGCAGTACTTC